The source of this T cell receptor (beta chain) is a study of shared clonotypes between healthy human individuals. Every subset had its genomic DNA shared out evenly among several immunoSEQ plates. TCRdb keeps only in-frame clones here, not all; method: immunoSEQ multiplex PCR. The sample lists 1.5 million to 2.5 million clones, just under 95% occurring once. Naivety among CD8 cells was defined by CD45RO negativity and positive CCR7 selection, thereby excluding terminally differentiated effector memory CD45RA+ cells. The CDR3 extends over 15 amino acids. After removal of 0 bases from V and 7 bases from J, the junction contained 6 bases not matched to a gene. Germline CDR1 reads MGHRA; CDR2 reads YSYEKL.

J is TRBJ1-1 and V is TRBV4-1, with 9 bases lining up with TRBD1. This receptor was identified in a man between 18 and 29 years old in good health. The source material was naive CD8+ T cells sorted from blood. The CDR3 sequence: CASSQERGQGGEAFF. In nucleotides, the CDR3 is TGCGCCAGCAGCCAAGAGAGGGGACAGGGAGGTGAAGCTTTCTTT.